Sequencing of this TCR beta chain was carried out in a study of response to subunit inactivated influenza vaccine. Study-level points and caveats: There was a suggestion from the authors that each seasonal influenza vaccination recruits few new T cells.

This clonotype occurred a few times. Its target is not known. TCRdb redid the calling of the RT-PCR reads with MiXCR, one entry per CDR3 protein. The sample consists of over 400,000 distinct CDR3 sequences, 10% to 15% of them appearing once. Here the sequenced sample was PBMCs from blood, taken 40 to 50 days after vaccination. The receptor's source is a man aged 45-60 years who received an inactivated influenza vaccine.

CDR3 protein: CASSGGRSGGAPDTQYF. In nucleotides, the CDR3 is TGTGCCAGCAGCGGAGGCCGTAGCGGGGGGGCCCCAGATACGCAGTATTTT. This rearrangement joins TRBV9 to TRBJ2-3; 11 bases fit TRBD2. The CDR3 is 17 residues long. CDR1 and CDR2 (germline): SGDLS, YYNGEE. J gave up 4 bases and V 3 bases, and 10 bases lay outside the gene matches. The variable domain in full, with the rest retrieved from reference TRBV9 and TRBJ2-3, is DSGVTQTPKHLITATGQRVTLRCSPRSGDLSVYWYQQSLDQGLQFLIQYYNGEERAKGNILERFSAQQFPDLHSELNLSSLELGDSALYFCASSGGRSGGAPDTQYFGPGTRLTVL.